A single sample is the source of the 21 T cell receptor beta chains below, sequenced in a study of post-analysis software for immune sequencing data. No antigen is known for these receptors. Unique molecular identifiers were carried by the TCR beta cDNA libraries. In TCRdb, the PCR reads were re-called with MiXCR into one record per CDR3 protein. The sample lists 430,000 or so distinct CDR3 sequences, 30% to 40% seen once, with approximately 7.7% in the top ten. Study-level points and caveats: Patients used about 5 TRBV segments, including TRBV5-6, TRBV5-1 and TRBV20-1, more often than controls.

The specimen sequenced was blood. The receptors originated from a girl aged 2-15 years with multiple sclerosis.

This clonotype has ten or more counts. CDR3 DNA: TGCAGCGTTGAGAGGGGTGGGGGAAACACCATATATTTT. This translates into CSVERGGGNTIYF. The chain recombines TRBV29-1 with TRBJ1-3; possibly TRBD1 for D (5 bases). Trimming stripped 3 bases from V and 4 bases from J, with 10 bases between. The CDR3 is made up of 13 amino acids. Germline loops: CDR1 SQVTM, CDR2 ANQGSEA.

The V gene is TRBV5-8, the J gene TRBJ1-4, with unresolved D. Germline V gene lookup returns CDR1 SGHTS and CDR2 YDEGEE. The CDR3 is 15 amino acids. The V end was cut by 3 bases, the J end by 4 bases, with 13 bases between. The CDR3 nucleotides are TGTGCCAGCAGCTCTTTCATTGGAGTTAATGAAAAACTGTTTTTT. It specifies CASSSFIGVNEKLFF.

This rearrangement joins TRBV16 to TRBJ2-3, with a possible D match to TRBD2 (6 bases). Germline V gene lookup returns CDR1 KGHSY and CDR2 FQNENV. Trimming cost V 0 bases and J 11 bases, with 9 bases left between them. CDR3 length: 12 amino acids. CDR3 in amino acids: CASSQSDYRQYF. DNA of the CDR3: TGTGCCAGCAGCCAATCGGACTACAGGCAGTATTTT.

This clonotype was detected a few times. This rearrangement joins TRBV18 to TRBJ2-7; the D gene is possibly TRBD2 (7 bases). V was trimmed by 2 bases and J by 4 bases, leaving 12 bases between them. Germline CDR1 reads KGHSH; CDR2 reads LQKENI. The CDR3 has 14 residues. DNA of the CDR3: TGTGCCAGCTCACCAGTGGAGGGGGGGTACGAGCAGTACTTC. Amino acids: CASSPVEGGYEQYF.

With respect to this clonotype: In this CDR3 the conserved last residue, phenylalanine or tryptophan, is missing, so a read error is likely. The rearrangement links TRBV29-1 to TRBJ2-1; the D is unclear. This CDR3 contains 8 residues. Trimming took off 5 bases at V and 13 bases at J, with 6 bases between the two ends. From germline, CDR1 is SQVTM and CDR2 ANQGSEA. CDR3 loop: CSVSHQFC. The DNA of the CDR3 is TGCAGCGTTAGCCATCAGTTCTGC.

This clonotype turned up a few times. The V gene is TRBV7-9, the J gene TRBJ1-2; D is unresolved. V was clipped by 6 bases and J by 6 bases, with 11 bases between them. The CDR3 is made up of 12 amino acids. Germline values: CDR1 SEHNR, CDR2 FQNEAQ (reference sequence). The CDR3 sequence is CASSPIPDGYTF. Here the CDR3 DNA reads TGTGCCAGCAGTCCGATCCCAGATGGCTACACCTTC.

V usage is TRBV7-2 and J usage is TRBJ2-3, with 10 positions matching TRBD2. The length of the CDR3 is 16 residues. From germline, CDR1 is SGHTA and CDR2 FQGNSA. Germline trimming cut 3 bases from V and 2 bases from J; bases unmatched to any gene: 5. CDR3 region: CASSFSGRHFTDTQYF. The CDR3 nucleotides are TGTGCCAGCAGCTTTAGCGGGAGGCATTTCACAGATACGCAGTATTTT.

The chain couples TRBV7-2 to TRBJ2-5; the D is unclear. V shed 1 base and J shed 5 bases, with 8 bases lying between them. The CDR3 contains 13 residues. Germline assignment: CDR1 SGHTA and CDR2 FQGNSA. The CDR3 DNA reads as TGTGCCAGCAGCTTAGAGACGTGGGAGACCCAGTACTTC. Residues: CASSLETWETQYF.

This clonotype was found a few times. The chain combines TRBV4-1 with TRBJ1-2, with 7 bases identical to TRBD1. The germline gives CDR1 MGHRA, CDR2 YSYEKL. The CDR3 spans 17 residues. The V segment lost 3 bases and the J segment 5 bases; nucleotides outside the gene matches: 15. The CDR3 is CASSHLLDRDPWYGYTF. The CDR3 DNA reads as TGCGCCAGCAGCCACCTCCTAGACAGGGATCCTTGGTATGGCTACACCTTC.

The gene calls are TRBV18 and TRBJ2-4; no clear D. With the DNA end fitting TRBJ2-7 better, the J assignment may be wrong. This CDR3 is built from 13 residues. CDR1 and CDR2 (germline): KGHSH, LQKENI. The CDR3 nucleotides are TGTGCCAGCTCGCCGGAGTCGTTTTACGAGCAGTACTTC. As protein: CASSPESFYEQYF.

This clonotype occurred a few times. The chain joins TRBV27 to TRBJ1-2; TRBD1 aligns across 8 bases. Germline lookup yields CDR1 MNHEY and CDR2 SMNVEV (reference sequence). After removal of 2 bases from V and 3 bases from J, the junction contained 8 bases not matched to a gene. The CDR3 contains 16 residues. This CDR3 is CASSLQGALGDYGYTF. CDR3 coding DNA: TGTGCCAGCAGTTTACAGGGGGCTCTCGGGGACTATGGCTACACCTTC.

This clonotype came up a few times. The chain carries TRBV5-1 and TRBJ2-1; D is perhaps TRBD1 (6 bases). The CDR3 contains 15 residues. With 5 bases removed from V and 1 base from J, the gap between germline ends came to 13 bases. Looked up from germline, CDR1 is SGHRS and CDR2 is YFSETQ. The chain's CDR3 is CASRARTESYNEQFF. The CDR3 nucleotides are TGCGCCAGCAGGGCCCGGACAGAGTCCTACAATGAGCAGTTCTTC.

The gene calls are TRBV20-1 and TRBJ2-3, with D perhaps TRBD2 (6 bases). This CDR3 is built from 16 residues. CDR1 DFQATT and CDR2 SNEGSKA come from the germline V gene (reference sequence). V was clipped by 0 bases and J by 2 bases, with 15 bases between them. In DNA, the CDR3 is TGCAGTGCTAGAGAATGGGCGCGGGGTATCACAGATACGCAGTATTTT. It translates to CSAREWARGITDTQYF.

The rearrangement links TRBV20-1 to TRBJ1-2, with D perhaps TRBD1 (5 bases). Germline V gene data show CDR1 as DFQATT and CDR2 as SNEGSKA (reference sequence). Deletions cut 3 bases from V and 8 bases from J, with 13 bases between. This CDR3 contains 12 residues. The CDR3 DNA sequence: TGCAGTGCTAGGACAGAGATTGAAGGCTACACCTTC. Its translation is CSARTEIEGYTF.

This chain connects TRBV7-3 to TRBJ1-1; the D is unclear. The CDR3 runs to 16 residues. Germline assignment: CDR1 SGHTA and CDR2 FQGTGA. Trimming stripped 4 bases from V and 1 base from J, with 16 bases between. The DNA of the CDR3 is TGTGCCAGCAGCTCCCCCTTGTACACAGAGAACACTGAAGCTTTCTTT. It yields the protein CASSSPLYTENTEAFF.

The table lists this clonotype with a few counts. This rearrangement joins TRBV2 to TRBJ2-5; the D gene could be TRBD1 or TRBD2 (5 bases each). From germline, CDR1 is SNHLY and CDR2 FYNNEI. This CDR3 is built from 12 residues. This CDR3 is CAHEWGQETQYF. In nucleotides, the CDR3 is TGTGCTCACGAATGGGGGCAAGAGACCCAGTACTTC.

This chain links TRBV28 with TRBJ2-7; 8 nucleotides match TRBD2. The V gene's germline CDR1 is MDHEN and CDR2 SYDVKM. V lost 8 bases to trimming and J lost 9 bases; unmatched junction nucleotides: 9. The CDR3 is made up of 12 amino acids. CDR3: CASGRGGRVQYF. The CDR3 nucleotides are TGTGCCAGCGGTCGGGGGGGGCGCGTGCAGTACTTC.

The J gene is TRBJ2-4, the V gene TRBV20-1; 11 nucleotides match TRBD2. The assigned J gene may be wrong: the sequence end matches TRBJ2-7 better. The CDR3 is made up of 13 amino acids. Per the germline V gene, CDR1 is DFQATT and CDR2 is SNEGSKA (reference sequence). CDR3 residues: CSAPTSGAYEQYF. The CDR3 region has the DNA TGCAGTGCGCCGACTAGCGGGGCCTACGAGCAGTACTTC.

CDR3 sequence (DNA): TGTGCCATCAGGGGGACGTCGGGGGGCTACACCTTC. Its protein is CAIRGTSGGYTF. This chain links TRBV10-3 with TRBJ1-2, with D perhaps TRBD1 (5 bases). Trimming pared 6 bases from V and 8 bases from J, leaving 13 bases between. Germline values: CDR1 ENHRY, CDR2 SYGVKD. The CDR3 consists of 12 residues.

This clonotype has just a few counts. V usage is TRBV6-1 and J usage is TRBJ2-1, with D unresolved. This CDR3 spans 13 amino acids. Germline CDR1 is MNHNS and CDR2 is SASEGT. Deletions cut 1 base from V and 7 bases from J, with 8 bases between. In nucleotides, the CDR3 is TGTGCCAGCAGTGAAGTTTGGGGAAATGAGCAGTTCTTC. Translated: CASSEVWGNEQFF.

V usage is TRBV5-5 and J usage is TRBJ2-7; 7 bases fit TRBD2. The CDR3 sequence is 14 residues long. The J segment lost 3 bases and the V segment lost 3 bases, leaving 6 bases of the junction unmatched. Germline V CDR1 and CDR2: SGHKS, YYEKEE (reference sequence). CDR3 residues: CASSSRTRVYEQYF. CDR3 DNA: TGTGCCAGCAGCTCCAGGACTAGAGTCTACGAGCAGTACTTC.